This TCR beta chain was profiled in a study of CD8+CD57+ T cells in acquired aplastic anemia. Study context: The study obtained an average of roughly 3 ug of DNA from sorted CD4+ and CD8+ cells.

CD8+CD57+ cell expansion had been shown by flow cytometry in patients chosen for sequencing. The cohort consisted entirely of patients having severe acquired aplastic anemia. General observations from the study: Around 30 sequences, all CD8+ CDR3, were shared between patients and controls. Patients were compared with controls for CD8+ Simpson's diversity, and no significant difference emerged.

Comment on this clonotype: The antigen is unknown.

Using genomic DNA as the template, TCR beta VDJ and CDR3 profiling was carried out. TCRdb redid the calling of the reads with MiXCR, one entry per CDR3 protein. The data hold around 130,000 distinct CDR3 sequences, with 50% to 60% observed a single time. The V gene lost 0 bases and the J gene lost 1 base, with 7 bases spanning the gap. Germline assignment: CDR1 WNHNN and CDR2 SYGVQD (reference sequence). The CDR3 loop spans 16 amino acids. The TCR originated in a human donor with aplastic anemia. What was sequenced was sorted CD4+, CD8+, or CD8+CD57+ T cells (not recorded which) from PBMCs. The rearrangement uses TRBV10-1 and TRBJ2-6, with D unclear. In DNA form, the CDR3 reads TGCGCCAGCAGTGAGTCTGTGGGGTCTGGGGCCAACGTCCTGACTTTC. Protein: CASSESVGSGANVLTF.